The 3 T cell receptor beta chains in this list originate from one sample, sequenced in a study of shared clonotypes between healthy human individuals (dated by TCRdb to the early 2020s). Libraries were made using the immunoSEQ multiplex PCR assay. TCRdb retrieved this table from immuneACCESS and kept in-frame rearrangements only. Not all clones are present; in checked studies, unresolved V genes account for under half, and no reason is known for the remainder. The sample table lists 450,000 to 500,000 clones, over 60% of them with a count of one. Clones ranked in the top ten supply roughly 13% of the sample. The source material was PBMCs. These receptors were obtained from a woman aged 40 to 55 in good health. Some clones in this sample may be carry-over from other donors' samples.

The chain has TRBV18 and TRBJ2-3; D is uncertain. Germline values: CDR1 KGHSH, CDR2 LQKENI. V lost 1 base, J lost 4 bases, and 6 bases lay in between. This CDR3 comprises 13 residues. CDR3 sequence: CASSPQVSDTQYF. The DNA of the CDR3 is TGTGCCAGCTCACCACAGGTGTCAGATACGCAGTATTTT.

The rearrangement joins TRBV7-9 to TRBJ2-1, with 10 bases that match TRBD2. CDR1 is SEHNR and CDR2 is FQNEAQ in the germline V gene (reference sequence). The CDR3 consists of 15 residues. V trimming: 8 bases; J trimming: 7 bases; junction bases outside the gene matches: 11. The CDR3: CASRRVLAGANEQFF. CDR3 bases: TGTGCCAGCCGCCGGGTTCTAGCGGGAGCTAATGAGCAGTTCTTC.

This clone has only one observation. This may be a read error: a much more frequent sequence differs by one nucleotide. The chain has TRBV11-3 and TRBJ2-5; 8 bases match TRBD1. The end of the DNA is better explained by TRBJ2-7, so the J call may be wrong. Per the germline V gene, CDR1 is SGHNT and CDR2 is YENEEA. CDR3 length: 14 amino acids. The chain's CDR3 is CASSLGDRSYEQYF. The CDR3 bases are TGTGCCAGCAGCTTAGGGGACAGGTCCTACGAGCAGTACTTC.